This paragraph reports one T cell receptor beta chain. The antigen is unknown. The data were taken from a study of cytomegalovirus exposure and HLA in healthy donors. As for the study in general: Of roughly 400 genotyped donors, roughly 80% grouped in the Caucasian-associated ancestry cluster.

Researchers ran the PCR with 60 Vbeta and 13 Jbeta primers. Clones were read by immunoSEQ multiplex PCR, and TCRdb kept only the in-frame ones, dropping some. The sample contains roughly 150,000 clones, approximately 88% of which appear only once. Study-wide results and caveats: In a later analysis, productive TCRs from donors in an Asian-associated ancestry cluster reportedly carried fewer N-insertions than the cohort mean. Analyzed later, association rates of TCRs varied across HLA loci, with DRB1 most and HLA-C fewest.

V gave up 8 bases and J gave up 7 bases; unmatched junction bases: 9. Germline V lookup: CDR1 SEHNR, CDR2 FQNEAQ (reference sequence). The CDR3 is 13 amino acids. The chain joins TRBV7-9 to TRBJ2-7; 9 bases fit TRBD1. Source material: PBMCs. The source of this sequence is a woman between 18 and 29 years old in good health and CMV-seronegative. The CDR3 coding sequence is TGTGCCAGCGGAAGGACAGGGGCAAGTGAGCAGTACTTC. This translates into CASGRTGASEQYF.